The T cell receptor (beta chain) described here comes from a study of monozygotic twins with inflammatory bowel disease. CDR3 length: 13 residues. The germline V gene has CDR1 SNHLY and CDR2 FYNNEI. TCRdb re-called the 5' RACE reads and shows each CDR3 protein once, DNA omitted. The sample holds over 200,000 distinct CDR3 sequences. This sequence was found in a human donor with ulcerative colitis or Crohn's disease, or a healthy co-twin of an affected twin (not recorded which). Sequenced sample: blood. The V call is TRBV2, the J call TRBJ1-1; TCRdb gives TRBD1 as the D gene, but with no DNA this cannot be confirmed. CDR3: CASREGQGWGAFF.